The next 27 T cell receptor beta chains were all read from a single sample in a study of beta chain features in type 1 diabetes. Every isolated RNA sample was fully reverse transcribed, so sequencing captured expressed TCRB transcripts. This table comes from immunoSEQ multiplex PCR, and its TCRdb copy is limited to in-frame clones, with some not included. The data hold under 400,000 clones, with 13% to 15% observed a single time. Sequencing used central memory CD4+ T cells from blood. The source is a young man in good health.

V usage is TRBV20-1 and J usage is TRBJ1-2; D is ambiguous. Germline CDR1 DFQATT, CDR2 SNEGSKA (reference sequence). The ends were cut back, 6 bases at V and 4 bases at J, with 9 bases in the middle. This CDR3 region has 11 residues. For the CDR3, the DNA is TGCAGTGCAGCGGGCGTCTATGGCTACACCTTC. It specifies CSAAGVYGYTF.

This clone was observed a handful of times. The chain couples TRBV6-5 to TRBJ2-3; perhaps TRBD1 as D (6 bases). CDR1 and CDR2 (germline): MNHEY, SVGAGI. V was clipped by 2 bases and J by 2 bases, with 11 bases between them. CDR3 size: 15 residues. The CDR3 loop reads CASSYDGQFTDTQYF. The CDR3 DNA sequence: TGTGCCAGCAGTTACGATGGACAGTTCACAGATACGCAGTATTTT.

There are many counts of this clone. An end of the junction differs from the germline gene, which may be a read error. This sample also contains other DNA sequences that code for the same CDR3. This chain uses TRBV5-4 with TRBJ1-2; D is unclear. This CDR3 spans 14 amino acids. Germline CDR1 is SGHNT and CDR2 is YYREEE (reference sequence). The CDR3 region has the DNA TGCGCCAGCAGCCAAGCGGCGACGGACTATGGCTACACCTTC. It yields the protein CASSQAATDYGYTF.

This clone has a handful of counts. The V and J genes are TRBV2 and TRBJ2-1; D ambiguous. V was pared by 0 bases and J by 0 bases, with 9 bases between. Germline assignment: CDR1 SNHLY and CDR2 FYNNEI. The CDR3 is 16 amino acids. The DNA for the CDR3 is TGTGCCAGCAGTGAAGCGCCACCAAGCTCCTACAATGAGCAGTTCTTC. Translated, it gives CASSEAPPSSYNEQFF. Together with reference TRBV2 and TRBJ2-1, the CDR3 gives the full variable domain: EPEVTQTPSHQVTQMGQEVILRCVPISNHLYFYWYRQILGQKVEFLVSFYNNEISEKSEIFDDQFSVERPDGSNFTLKIRSTKLEDSAMYFCASSEAPPSSYNEQFFGPGTRLTVL.

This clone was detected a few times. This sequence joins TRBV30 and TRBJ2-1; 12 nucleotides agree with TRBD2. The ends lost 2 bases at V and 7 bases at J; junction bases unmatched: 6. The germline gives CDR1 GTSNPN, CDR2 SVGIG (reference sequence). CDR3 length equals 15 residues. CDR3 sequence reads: CAWSTLAGGRNEQFF. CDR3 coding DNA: TGTGCCTGGAGTACACTAGCGGGAGGACGGAATGAGCAGTTCTTC.

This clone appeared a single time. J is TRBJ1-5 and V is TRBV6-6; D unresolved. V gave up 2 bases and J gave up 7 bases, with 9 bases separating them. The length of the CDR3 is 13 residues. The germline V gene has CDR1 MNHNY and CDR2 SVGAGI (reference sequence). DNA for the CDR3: TGTGCCAGCAGTTACGATCGGAAACAGCCCCAGCATTTT. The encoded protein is CASSYDRKQPQHF.

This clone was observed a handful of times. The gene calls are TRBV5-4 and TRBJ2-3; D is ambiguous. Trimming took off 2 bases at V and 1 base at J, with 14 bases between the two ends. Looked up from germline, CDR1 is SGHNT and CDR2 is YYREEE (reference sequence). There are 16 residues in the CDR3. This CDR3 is CASSFRVQDRTDTQYF. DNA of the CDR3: TGTGCCAGCAGCTTTAGGGTTCAGGATCGCACAGATACGCAGTATTTT.

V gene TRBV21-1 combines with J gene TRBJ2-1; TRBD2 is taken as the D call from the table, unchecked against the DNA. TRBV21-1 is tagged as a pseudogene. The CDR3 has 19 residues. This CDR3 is CASSKQEGSSRSSYNEQFF. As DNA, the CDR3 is TGTGCCAGCAGCAAACAGGAGGGCTCTAGTCGGAGCTCCTACAATGAGCAGTTCTTC.

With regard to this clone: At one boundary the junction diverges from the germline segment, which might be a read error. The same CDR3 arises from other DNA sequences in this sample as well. CDR3 sequence: CASSEGGHYEQYF. CDR3 nucleotides: TGTGCTAGCAGTGAGGGCGGACATTACGAGCAGTACTTC. The chain is built from TRBV25-1 and TRBJ2-7; D may match TRBD1 or TRBD2 (5 bases each). Germline V gene sequence: CDR1 MGHDK, CDR2 SYGVNS. The CDR3 length is 13 residues.

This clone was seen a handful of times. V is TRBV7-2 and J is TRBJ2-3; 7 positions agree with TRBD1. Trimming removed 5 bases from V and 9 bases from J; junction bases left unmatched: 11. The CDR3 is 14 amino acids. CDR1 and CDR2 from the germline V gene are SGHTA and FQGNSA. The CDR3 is CASSLTRGGGTQYF. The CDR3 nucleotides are TGTGCCAGCAGCCTAACGAGAGGGGGCGGGACGCAGTATTTT.

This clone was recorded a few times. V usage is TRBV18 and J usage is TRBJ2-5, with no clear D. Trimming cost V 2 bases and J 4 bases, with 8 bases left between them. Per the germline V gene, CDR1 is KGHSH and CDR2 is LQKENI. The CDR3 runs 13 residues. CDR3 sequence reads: CASSPGSAETQYF. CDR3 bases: TGTGCCAGCTCACCAGGGTCCGCAGAGACCCAGTACTTC.

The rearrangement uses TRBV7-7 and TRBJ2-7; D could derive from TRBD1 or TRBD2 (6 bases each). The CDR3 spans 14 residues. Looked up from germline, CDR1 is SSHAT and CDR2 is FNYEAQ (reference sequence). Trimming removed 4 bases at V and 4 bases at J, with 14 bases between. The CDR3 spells CASSSGRDIYEQYF. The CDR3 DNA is TGTGCCAGCAGCTCCGGGCGGGACATATACGAGCAGTACTTC.

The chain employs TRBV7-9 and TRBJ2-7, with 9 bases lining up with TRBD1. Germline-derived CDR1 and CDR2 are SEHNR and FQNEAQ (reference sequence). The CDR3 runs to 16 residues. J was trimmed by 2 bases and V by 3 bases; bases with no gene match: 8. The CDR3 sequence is CASSFPSGQGTYEQYF. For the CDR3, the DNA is TGTGCCAGCAGCTTTCCCTCGGGACAGGGAACCTACGAGCAGTACTTC.

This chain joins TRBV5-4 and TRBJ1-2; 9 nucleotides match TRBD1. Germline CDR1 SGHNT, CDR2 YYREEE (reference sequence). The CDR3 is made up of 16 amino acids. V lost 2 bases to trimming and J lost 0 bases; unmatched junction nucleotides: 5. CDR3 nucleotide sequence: TGTGCCAGCAGCTTAGGACAGGGGATCACTAACTATGGCTACACCTTC. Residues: CASSLGQGITNYGYTF.

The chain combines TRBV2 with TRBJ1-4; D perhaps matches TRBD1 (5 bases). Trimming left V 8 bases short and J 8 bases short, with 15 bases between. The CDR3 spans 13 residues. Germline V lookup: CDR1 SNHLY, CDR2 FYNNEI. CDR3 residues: CASGRGEFEKLFF. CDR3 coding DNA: TGTGCCAGCGGAAGGGGCGAATTCGAAAAACTGTTTTTT.

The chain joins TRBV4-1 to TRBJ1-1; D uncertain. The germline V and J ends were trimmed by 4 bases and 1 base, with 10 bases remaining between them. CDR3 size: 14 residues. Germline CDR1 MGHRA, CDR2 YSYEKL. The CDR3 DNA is TGCGCCAGCAGCCCAGAGTTGAGGAACACTGAAGCTTTCTTT. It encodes CASSPELRNTEAFF.

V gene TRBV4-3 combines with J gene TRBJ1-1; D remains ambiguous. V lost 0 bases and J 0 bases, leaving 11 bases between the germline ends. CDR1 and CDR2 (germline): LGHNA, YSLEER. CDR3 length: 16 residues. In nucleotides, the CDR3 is TGCGCCAGCAGCCAAGATCGTGCGTCCTTGAACACTGAAGCTTTCTTT. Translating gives CASSQDRASLNTEAFF.

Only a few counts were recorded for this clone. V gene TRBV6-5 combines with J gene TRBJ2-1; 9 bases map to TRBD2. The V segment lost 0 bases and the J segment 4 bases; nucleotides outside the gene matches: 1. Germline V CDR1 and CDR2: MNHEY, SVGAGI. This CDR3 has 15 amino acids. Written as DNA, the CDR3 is TGTGCCAGCAGTTACTCGGCGGGGGGGTACAATGAGCAGTTCTTC. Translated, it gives CASSYSAGGYNEQFF.

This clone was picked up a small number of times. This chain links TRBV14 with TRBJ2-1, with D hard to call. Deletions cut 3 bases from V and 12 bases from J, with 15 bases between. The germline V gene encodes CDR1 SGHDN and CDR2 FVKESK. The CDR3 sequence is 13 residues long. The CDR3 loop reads CASSQGSRSRQFF. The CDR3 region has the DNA TGTGCCAGCAGCCAGGGGTCCCGGAGCAGGCAGTTCTTC.

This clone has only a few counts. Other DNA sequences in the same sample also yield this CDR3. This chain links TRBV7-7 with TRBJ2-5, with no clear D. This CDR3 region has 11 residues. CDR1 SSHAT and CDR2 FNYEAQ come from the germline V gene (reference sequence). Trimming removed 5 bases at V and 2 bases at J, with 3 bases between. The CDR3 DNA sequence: TGTGCCAGCAGCCTTCAAGAGACCCAGTACTTC. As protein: CASSLQETQYF.

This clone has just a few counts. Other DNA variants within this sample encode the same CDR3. The CDR3 DNA reads TGTGCCTGGAGTGTTGCCCTATACTACGAGCAGTACGTC. Protein product: CAWSVALYYEQYV. The genes are TRBV30 and TRBJ2-7; D uncertain. The V end was cut by 0 bases, the J end by 3 bases, with 9 bases between. Germline CDR1 and CDR2: GTSNPN and SVGIG (reference sequence). The CDR3 totals 13 residues.

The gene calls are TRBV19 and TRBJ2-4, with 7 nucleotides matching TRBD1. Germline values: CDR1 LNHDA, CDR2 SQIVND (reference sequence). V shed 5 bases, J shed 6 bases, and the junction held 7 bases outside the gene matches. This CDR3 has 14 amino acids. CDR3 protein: CASSRGGGGNIQYF. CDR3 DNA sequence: TGTGCCAGTAGTCGAGGGGGCGGCGGAAACATTCAGTACTTC.

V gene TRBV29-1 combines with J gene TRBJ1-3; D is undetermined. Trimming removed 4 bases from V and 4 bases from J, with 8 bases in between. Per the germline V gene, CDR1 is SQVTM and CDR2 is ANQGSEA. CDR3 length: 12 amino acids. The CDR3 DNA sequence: TGCAGCGTTGGCGCCGCAGGAAACACCATATATTTT. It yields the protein CSVGAAGNTIYF. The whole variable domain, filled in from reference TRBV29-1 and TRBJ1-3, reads SAVISQKPSRDICQRGTSLTIQCQVDSQVTMMFWYRQQPGQSLTLIATANQGSEATYESGFVIDKFPISRPNLTFSTLTVSNMSPEDSSIYLCSVGAAGNTIYFGEGSWLTVV.

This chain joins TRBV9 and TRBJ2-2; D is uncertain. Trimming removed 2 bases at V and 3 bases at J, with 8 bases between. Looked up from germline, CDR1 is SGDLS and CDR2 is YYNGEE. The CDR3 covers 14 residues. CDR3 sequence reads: CASSVTDHTGELFF. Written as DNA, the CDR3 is TGTGCCAGCAGCGTCACCGACCACACCGGGGAGCTGTTTTTT.

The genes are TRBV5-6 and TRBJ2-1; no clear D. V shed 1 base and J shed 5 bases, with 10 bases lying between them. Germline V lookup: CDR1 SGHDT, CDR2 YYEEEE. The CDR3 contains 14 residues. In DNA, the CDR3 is TGTGCCAGCAGCTTGCTAGGGCCCAACAATGAGCAGTTCTTC. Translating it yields CASSLLGPNNEQFF.

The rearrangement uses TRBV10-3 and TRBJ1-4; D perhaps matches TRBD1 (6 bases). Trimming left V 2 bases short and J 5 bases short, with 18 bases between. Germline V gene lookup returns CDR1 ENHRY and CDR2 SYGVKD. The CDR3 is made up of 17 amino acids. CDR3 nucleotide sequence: TGTGCCATCAGTGAGGGCCACCGGACAGACCGAAATGAAAAACTGTTTTTT. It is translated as CAISEGHRTDRNEKLFF.

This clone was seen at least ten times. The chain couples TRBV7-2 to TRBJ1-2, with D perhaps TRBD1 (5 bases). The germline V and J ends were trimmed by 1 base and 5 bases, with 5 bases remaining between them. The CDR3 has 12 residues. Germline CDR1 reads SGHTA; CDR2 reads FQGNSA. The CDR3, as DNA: TGTGCCAGCAGCTTAGGACAGTATGGCTACACCTTC. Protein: CASSLGQYGYTF.